These 23 T cell receptor beta chains were all obtained from the same sample, sequenced in a study of cytomegalovirus exposure and HLA in healthy donors. Primers for the PCR totalled 60 Vbeta and 13 Jbeta. Method: immunoSEQ multiplex PCR; TCRdb's copy keeps in-frame clones and lacks some. In the table there are fewer than 100,000 clones, roughly three quarters of which are singletons. Sequencing was carried out using PBMCs. Receptor source: a female donor in good health and CMV-seronegative.

The chain links TRBV5-8 to TRBJ1-3, with 7 bases identical to TRBD1. The V segment lost 6 bases and the J segment 0 bases; nucleotides outside the gene matches: 9. This CDR3 has 16 amino acids. The germline V gene encodes CDR1 SGHTS and CDR2 YDEGEE. The CDR3 DNA sequence: TGTGCCAGCAACAAGGGACAGACACCCTCTGGAAACACCATATATTTT. It yields the protein CASNKGQTPSGNTIYF.

The genes are TRBV6-1 and TRBJ2-5; 13 positions match TRBD2. TRBJ2-7 matches the DNA end more closely, so the J call is doubtful. Germline V gene lookup returns CDR1 MNHNS and CDR2 SASEGT. The CDR3 runs to 15 residues. CDR3 region: CASSRLAGGQYEQYF. CDR3 sequence (DNA): TGTGCCAGCAGTAGACTAGCGGGAGGCCAGTACGAGCAGTACTTC.

The CDR3 bases are TGTGCCACCAGCAGAGGGGAGGGCGGGACCGGCACAGATACGCAGTATTTT. Its protein is CATSRGEGGTGTDTQYF. This rearrangement joins TRBV15 to TRBJ2-3, with 7 bases identical to TRBD2. The CDR3 is made up of 17 amino acids. J gave up 1 base and V 1 base, and 8 bases lay outside the gene matches. The V gene's germline CDR1 is LNHNV and CDR2 YYDKDF (reference sequence). Full variable domain (outside the CDR3, taken from reference TRBV15 and TRBJ2-3): DAMVIQNPRYQVTQFGKPVTLSCSQTLNHNVMYWYQQKSSQAPKLLFHYYDKDFNNEADTPDNFQSRRPNTSFCFLDIRSPGLGDTAMYLCATSRGEGGTGTDTQYFGPGTRLTVL.

This clone occurred a few times. The chain carries TRBV7-9 and TRBJ2-7, with 8 positions matching TRBD2. The V segment lost 1 base and the J segment 0 bases; nucleotides outside the gene matches: 11. The germline V gene has CDR1 SEHNR and CDR2 FQNEAQ (reference sequence). CDR3 length: 18 residues. The CDR3 loop is CASSLVGIGGRYSYEQYF. The CDR3 DNA reads TGTGCCAGCAGCTTAGTAGGCATTGGCGGGAGGTACTCCTACGAGCAGTACTTC.

V gene TRBV28 combines with J gene TRBJ1-5, with D hard to call. The CDR3 extends over 18 amino acids. Trimming removed 6 bases from V and 0 bases from J, with 21 bases in between. Germline V lookup: CDR1 MDHEN, CDR2 SYDVKM. The CDR3 DNA follows: TGTGCCAGCAGCCCTTTGTCGGAGAGACTCTATAGCAATCAGCCCCAGCATTTT. Residues: CASSPLSERLYSNQPQHF.

This clone has just a few counts. V is TRBV9 and J is TRBJ2-1; 10 nucleotides match TRBD2. Germline loops: CDR1 SGDLS, CDR2 YYNGEE. CDR3 length equals 16 residues. The ends lost 0 bases at V and 8 bases at J; junction bases unmatched: 8. This chain's CDR3 is CASSVAPSGRVYEQFF. CDR3 nucleotide sequence: TGTGCCAGCAGCGTAGCTCCTAGCGGGAGAGTCTATGAGCAGTTCTTC.

This clone showed up just a few times. A much larger clone lies one base from this, so it may be a read error. The CDR3 DNA sequence: TGTGCCAGCACCTCCTACACTGAAGCTTTCTTT. This codes for CASTSYTEAFF. The chain couples TRBV6-6 to TRBJ1-1; D ambiguous. Trimming left V 7 bases short and J 3 bases short, with 6 bases between. The CDR3 is made up of 11 amino acids. Germline assignment: CDR1 MNHNY and CDR2 SVGAGI (reference sequence).

The gene calls are TRBV7-9 and TRBJ2-7, with D possibly TRBD2 on 7 matching bases. The CDR3 runs to 13 residues. Trimming stripped 5 bases from V and 2 bases from J, with 10 bases between. Germline assignment: CDR1 SEHNR and CDR2 FQNEAQ (reference sequence). This CDR3 is CASSKGGAYEQYF. CDR3 sequence (DNA): TGTGCCAGCAGCAAGGGGGGGGCCTACGAGCAGTACTTC.

The J gene is TRBJ1-1, the V gene TRBV7-2; D possibly corresponds to TRBD1 (6 bases). V was shortened by 1 base and J by 11 bases, with 23 bases between the two germline ends. The CDR3 sequence is 16 residues long. The V gene's germline CDR1 is SGHTA and CDR2 FQGNSA. CDR3 nucleotides: TGTGCCAGCAGCTTAGGCACGGCAGGGGCATGGATTCGGGCTTTCTTT. It encodes CASSLGTAGAWIRAFF.

This clone was counted between two and nine times. V and J are TRBV7-9 and TRBJ1-1; tentative D call: TRBD1 (5 bases). Germline V gene lookup returns CDR1 SEHNR and CDR2 FQNEAQ (reference sequence). The CDR3 totals 13 residues. Trimming cost V 1 base and J 5 bases, with 8 bases left between them. The CDR3 nucleotides are TGTGCCAGCAGCTTAGGCGGGGGAACTGAAGCTTTCTTT. This translates into CASSLGGGTEAFF.

This chain joins TRBV11-2 and TRBJ2-1; D call uncertain. V was cut by 4 bases and J by 4 bases, with 11 bases left in between. There are 14 residues in the CDR3. Germline values: CDR1 SGHAT, CDR2 FQNNGV. CDR3 amino acids: CASSSMREYNEQFF. CDR3 bases: TGTGCCAGCAGCTCAATGAGAGAGTACAATGAGCAGTTCTTC.

V is TRBV11-2 and J is TRBJ1-4; no definite D call. Trimming cost V 5 bases and J 4 bases, with 17 bases left between them. The germline gives CDR1 SGHAT, CDR2 FQNNGV. This CDR3 has 16 residues. The CDR3 nucleotides are TGTGCCAGCAGCCTCGCCCGGGGAGCCGATAATGAAAAACTGTTTTTT. Protein sequence: CASSLARGADNEKLFF. The entire variable domain, with the rest obtained from reference TRBV11-2 and TRBJ1-4, is as follows: EAGVAQSPRYKIIEKRQSVAFWCNPISGHATLYWYQQILGQGPKLLIQFQNNGVVDDSQLPKDRFSAERLKGVDSTLKIQPAKLEDSAVYLCASSLARGADNEKLFFGSGTQLSVL.

This clone appeared once. The chain uses TRBV30 and TRBJ2-7; the match to TRBD1 covers 8 bases. CDR3 length equals 14 residues. V lost 4 bases to trimming and J lost 1 base; unmatched junction nucleotides: 6. The germline V gene encodes CDR1 GTSNPN and CDR2 SVGIG (reference sequence). The CDR3 protein is CAWKDRVLSYEQYF. As DNA, the CDR3 is TGTGCCTGGAAGGACAGGGTACTATCCTACGAGCAGTACTTC.

The chain links TRBV21-1 to TRBJ2-7; no check of the table's D call, TRBD1, against the DNA was made. TRBV21-1 is a listed pseudogene. The CDR3 runs 15 residues. CDR3 in DNA: TGTGCCAGCAGCAAAATTGGAAAGGGGTACTACGAGCAGTACTTC. Its protein product is CASSKIGKGYYEQYF.

The chain recombines TRBV21-1 with TRBJ1-1; the table calls TRBD1, which could not be checked here. TRBV21-1 is deemed a pseudogene. There are 15 residues in the CDR3. The CDR3: CASSKFKGTNTEAFF. The CDR3 region has the DNA TGTGCCAGCAGCAAATTTAAGGGGACAAACACTGAAGCTTTCTTT.

This clone appeared a single time. This same CDR3 is encoded by further DNA sequences in the sample. The chain combines TRBV11-3 with TRBJ1-6; D call uncertain. V dropped 0 bases and J dropped 6 bases, with 9 bases sitting between them. The germline gives CDR1 SGHNT, CDR2 YENEEA. CDR3 length equals 15 residues. The CDR3 reads CASSLDGRTNSPLHF. DNA for the CDR3: TGTGCCAGCAGCTTAGATGGGAGGACTAATTCACCCCTCCACTTT.

This clone occurred once. The rearrangement uses TRBV5-1 and TRBJ1-2; tentative D call: TRBD1 (6 bases). The CDR3 sequence is 15 residues long. V gave up 0 bases and J gave up 4 bases, with 13 bases separating them. Per germline, CDR1 SGHRS and CDR2 YFSETQ. The CDR3 DNA reads TGCGCCAGCAGCTTGGAGGGGGAAAAGGGCTATGGCTACACCTTC. This gives the protein CASSLEGEKGYGYTF.

The rearrangement uses TRBV6-6 and TRBJ2-2; TRBD1 might be the D (6 bases). CDR1 is MNHNY, CDR2 SVGAGI, per germline (reference sequence). CDR3 size: 15 residues. V lost 10 bases to trimming and J lost 4 bases, with 19 bases between them. CDR3 loop: CATRSPGHLTGELFF. The DNA of the CDR3 is TGTGCCACTCGTAGTCCGGGACACCTCACCGGGGAGCTGTTTTTT.

As to this clone: This sample includes further DNA sequences coding for the same CDR3. The rearrangement uses TRBV7-3 and TRBJ1-2, with a tentative D call TRBD1 (5 bases). Trimming took off 5 bases at V and 3 bases at J, with 16 bases between the two ends. There are 15 residues in the CDR3. Germline V gene sequence: CDR1 SGHTA, CDR2 FQGTGA. CDR3 nucleotides: TGTGCCAGCAGCCCAGACAGTGGTGGATACTATGGCTACACCTTC. Translating gives CASSPDSGGYYGYTF.

The J gene is TRBJ2-2, the V gene TRBV5-1; weak D call: TRBD1 (6 bases). V lost 2 bases and J 5 bases, leaving 13 bases between the germline ends. The CDR3 has 15 residues. The germline gives CDR1 SGHRS, CDR2 YFSETQ. This CDR3 is CASSLGGSRTGELFF. DNA for the CDR3: TGCGCCAGCAGCTTAGGGGGAAGTCGGACCGGGGAGCTGTTTTTT.

The V gene is TRBV5-6, the J gene TRBJ2-3; 13 bases agree with TRBD2. The CDR3 spans 15 residues. J was trimmed by 12 bases and V by 3 bases; bases with no gene match: 10. Germline CDR1 SGHDT, CDR2 YYEEEE. CDR3 in DNA: TGTGCCAGCAGCTCACTAGCGGGAGGGGCTCTTTACCAGTATTTT. Translating it yields CASSSLAGGALYQYF.

This clone was seen a handful of times. The chain combines TRBV4-1 with TRBJ1-1; D remains ambiguous. Germline assignment: CDR1 MGHRA and CDR2 YSYEKL. This CDR3 comprises 15 residues. V lost 1 base to trimming and J lost 0 bases, with 9 bases between them. The CDR3 DNA sequence: TGCGCCAGCAGCCAAGGGGCCACCATGAACACTGAAGCTTTCTTT. Amino acid sequence: CASSQGATMNTEAFF.

The V call is TRBV5-8, the J call TRBJ2-5; 11 nucleotides line up with TRBD2. The CDR3 loop spans 15 amino acids. Per the germline V gene, CDR1 is SGHTS and CDR2 is YDEGEE. J was trimmed by 4 bases and V by 0 bases; bases with no gene match: 2. The chain's CDR3 is CASSLDGLAGETQYF. CDR3 bases: TGTGCCAGCAGCTTGGATGGACTAGCGGGAGAGACCCAGTACTTC.